This entry lists 7 T cell receptor beta chains sequenced from one sample in a study of response to subunit inactivated influenza vaccine. TCRdb independently ran MiXCR on the RT-PCR reads; one entry per CDR3 protein. Here the sample spans more than 700,000 distinct CDR3 sequences, approximately 21% being singletons. Source: PBMCs from blood, taken 5 to 6 days after vaccination. Source of these receptors: a man aged 45 to 65 who received an inactivated influenza vaccine.

The table lists this clonotype with a few counts. The rearrangement joins TRBV30 to TRBJ2-1, with a possible D match to TRBD1 (5 bases). The germline CDR1 and CDR2 sequences are GTSNPN and SVGIG (reference sequence). The CDR3 runs 14 residues. The ends were cut back, 0 bases at V and 5 bases at J, with 11 bases in the middle. The CDR3 nucleotides are TGTGCCTGGAGTGTACGCAGGGCCCACAATGAGCAGTTCTTC. Amino acid sequence: CAWSVRRAHNEQFF. Full variable domain (rest looked up from reference TRBV30 and TRBJ2-1): SQTIHQWPATLVQPVGSPLSLECTVEGTSNPNLYWYRQAAGRGLQLLFYSVGIGQISSEVPQNLSASRPQDRQFILSSKKLLLSDSGFYLCAWSVRRAHNEQFFGPGTRLTVL.

The chain carries TRBV10-3 and TRBJ2-1, with D maybe TRBD2 (6 bases). V lost 0 bases, J lost 16 bases, and 16 bases lay in between. This CDR3 comprises 13 residues. Germline V gene lookup returns CDR1 ENHRY and CDR2 SYGVKD. The CDR3 DNA reads TGTGCCATCAGTGAGTCTACGGGGGTTATTGAATTCTTC. It codes for CAISESTGVIEFF.

This clonotype was seen at least ten times. The chain combines TRBV29-1 with TRBJ1-6; weak D call: TRBD1 (6 bases). CDR1 and CDR2 from the germline V gene are SQVTM and ANQGSEA. The CDR3 spans 16 residues. Trimming took 7 bases from V and 5 from J, leaving 21 bases between them. CDR3 in amino acids: CSGTGTPQTNNSPLHF. DNA of the CDR3: TGCAGCGGCACCGGGACACCCCAAACCAATAATTCACCCCTCCACTTT.

This clonotype was observed a few times. The rearrangement joins TRBV20-1 to TRBJ2-5; weak D call: TRBD2 (5 bases). Germline CDR1 and CDR2: DFQATT and SNEGSKA (reference sequence). The CDR3 has 14 amino acids. Trimming took 5 bases from V and 2 from J, leaving 15 bases between them. The chain's CDR3 is CSAPPSGDQETQYF. As DNA, the CDR3 is TGCAGTGCTCCACCGAGCGGAGATCAAGAGACCCAGTACTTC.

V gene TRBV6-2 or TRBV6-3 combines with J gene TRBJ1-5, with 12 bases aligning to TRBD1. The V segment lost 6 bases and the J segment 1 base; nucleotides outside the gene matches: 10. Per germline, CDR1 MNHEY and CDR2 SVGEGT. The CDR3 has 18 residues. As DNA, the CDR3 is TGTGCCAGCAGAGCGGGACAGGGGGCGGTTGGAAGCAATCAGCCCCAGCATTTT. Protein product: CASRAGQGAVGSNQPQHF.

The V gene is TRBV7-7, the J gene TRBJ2-7; 7 bases are a match to TRBD2. The trim removed 5 bases at V and 1 base at J, leaving 2 bases unmatched. The CDR3 runs 13 residues. Germline V gives CDR1 SSHAT, CDR2 FNYEAQ (reference sequence). CDR3 residues: CASSEAGSYEQYF. The CDR3 DNA reads TGTGCCAGCAGCGAAGCGGGGTCCTACGAGCAGTACTTC.

In this sample, this clonotype turned up many times. The chain links TRBV7-9 to TRBJ2-1; perhaps D is TRBD1 or TRBD2 (5 bases each). The CDR3 is 13 residues long. Between the trimmed V and J ends, which lost 1 base and 9 bases, there was a span of 10 bases. CDR1 SEHNR and CDR2 FQNEAQ come from the germline V gene (reference sequence). CDR3 DNA: TGTGCCAGCAGCTTAGTGGGACCCACTGAGCAGTTCTTC. As protein: CASSLVGPTEQFF.